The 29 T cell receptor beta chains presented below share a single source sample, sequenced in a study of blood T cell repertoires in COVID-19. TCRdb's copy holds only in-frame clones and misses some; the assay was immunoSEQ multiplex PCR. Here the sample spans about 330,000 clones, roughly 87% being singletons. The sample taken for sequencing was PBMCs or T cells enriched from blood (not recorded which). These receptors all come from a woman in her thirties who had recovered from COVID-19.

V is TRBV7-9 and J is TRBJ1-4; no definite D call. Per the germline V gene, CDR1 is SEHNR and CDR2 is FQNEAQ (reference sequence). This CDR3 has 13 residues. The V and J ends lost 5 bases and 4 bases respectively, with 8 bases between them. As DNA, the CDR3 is TGTGCCAGCAGCCTCGACAATAATGAAAAACTGTTTTTT. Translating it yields CASSLDNNEKLFF. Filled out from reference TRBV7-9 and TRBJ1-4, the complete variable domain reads DTGVSQNPRHKITKRGQNVTFRCDPISEHNRLYWYRQTLGQGPEFLTYFQNEAQLEKSRLLSDRFSAERPKGSFSTLEIQRTEQGDSAMYLCASSLDNNEKLFFGSGTQLSVL.

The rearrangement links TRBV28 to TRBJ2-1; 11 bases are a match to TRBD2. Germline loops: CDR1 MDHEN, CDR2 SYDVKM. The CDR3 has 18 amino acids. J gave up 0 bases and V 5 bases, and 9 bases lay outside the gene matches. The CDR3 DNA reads TGTGCCAGCAGTCCTTCTAGCGGGGGGCGAAACTCCTACAATGAGCAGTTCTTC. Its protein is CASSPSSGGRNSYNEQFF.

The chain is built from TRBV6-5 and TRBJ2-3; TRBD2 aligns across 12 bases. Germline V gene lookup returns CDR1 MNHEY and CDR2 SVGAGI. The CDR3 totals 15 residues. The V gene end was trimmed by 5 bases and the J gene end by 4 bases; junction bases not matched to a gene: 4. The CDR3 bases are TGTGCCAGCAGTCCCCTAGCGGGGGGGCCAGATACGCAGTATTTT. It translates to CASSPLAGGPDTQYF.

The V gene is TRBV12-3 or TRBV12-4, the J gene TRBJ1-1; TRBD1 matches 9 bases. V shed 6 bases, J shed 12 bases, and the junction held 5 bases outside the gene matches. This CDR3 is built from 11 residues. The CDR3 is CASRRDRESFF. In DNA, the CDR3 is TGTGCCAGCAGGCGGGACAGGGAATCTTTCTTT.

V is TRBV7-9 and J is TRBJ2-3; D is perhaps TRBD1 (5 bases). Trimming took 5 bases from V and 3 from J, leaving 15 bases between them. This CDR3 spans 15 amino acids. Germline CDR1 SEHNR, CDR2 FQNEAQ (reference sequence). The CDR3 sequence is CASSQDTGATDTQYF. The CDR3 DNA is TGTGCCAGCAGCCAAGATACAGGAGCTACAGATACGCAGTATTTT. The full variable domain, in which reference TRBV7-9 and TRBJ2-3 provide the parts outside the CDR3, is DTGVSQNPRHKITKRGQNVTFRCDPISEHNRLYWYRQTLGQGPEFLTYFQNEAQLEKSRLLSDRFSAERPKGSFSTLEIQRTEQGDSAMYLCASSQDTGATDTQYFGPGTRLTVL.

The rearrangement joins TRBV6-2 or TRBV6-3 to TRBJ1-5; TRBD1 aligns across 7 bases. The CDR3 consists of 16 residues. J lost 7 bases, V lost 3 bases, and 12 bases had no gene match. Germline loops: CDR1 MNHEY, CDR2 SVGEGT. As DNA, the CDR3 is TGTGCCAGCAGTTATGGGCTCACAGGGGCGGGACAGCCCCAGCATTTT. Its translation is CASSYGLTGAGQPQHF.

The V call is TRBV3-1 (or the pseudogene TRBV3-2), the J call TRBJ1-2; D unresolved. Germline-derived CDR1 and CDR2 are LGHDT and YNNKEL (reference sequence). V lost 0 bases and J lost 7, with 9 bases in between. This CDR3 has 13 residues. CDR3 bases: TGTGCCAGCAGCCAAGATTTTTCAGTTGGCTACACCTTC. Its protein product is CASSQDFSVGYTF.

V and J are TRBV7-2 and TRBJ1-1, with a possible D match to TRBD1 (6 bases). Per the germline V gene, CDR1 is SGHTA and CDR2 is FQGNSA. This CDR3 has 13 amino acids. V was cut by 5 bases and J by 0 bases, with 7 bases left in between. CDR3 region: CASSRDMNTEAFF. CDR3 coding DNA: TGTGCCAGCAGCCGGGACATGAACACTGAAGCTTTCTTT.

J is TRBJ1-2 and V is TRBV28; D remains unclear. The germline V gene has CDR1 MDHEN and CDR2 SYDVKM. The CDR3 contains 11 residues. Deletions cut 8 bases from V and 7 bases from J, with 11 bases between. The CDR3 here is CASLGVRGYTF. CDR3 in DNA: TGTGCCAGCCTCGGGGTTCGTGGCTACACCTTC.

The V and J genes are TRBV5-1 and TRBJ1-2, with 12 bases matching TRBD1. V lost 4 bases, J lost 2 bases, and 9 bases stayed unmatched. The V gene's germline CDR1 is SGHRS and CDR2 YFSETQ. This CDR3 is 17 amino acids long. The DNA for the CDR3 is TGCGCCAGCAGCCAAGGGACAGGGGGCTTGTCGAACTATGGCTACACCTTC. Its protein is CASSQGTGGLSNYGYTF.

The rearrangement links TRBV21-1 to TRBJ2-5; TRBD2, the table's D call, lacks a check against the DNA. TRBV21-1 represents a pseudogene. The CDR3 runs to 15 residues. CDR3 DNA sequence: TGTGCCAGCAGCTCCGGGACTAGGGGGGTTGAGACCCAGTACTTC. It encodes CASSSGTRGVETQYF.

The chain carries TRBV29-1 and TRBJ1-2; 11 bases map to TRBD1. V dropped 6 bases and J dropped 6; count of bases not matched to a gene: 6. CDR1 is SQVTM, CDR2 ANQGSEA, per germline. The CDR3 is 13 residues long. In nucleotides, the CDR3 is TGCAGCGTCCACCGGGACAGGGGGAATGGCTACACCTTC. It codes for CSVHRDRGNGYTF.

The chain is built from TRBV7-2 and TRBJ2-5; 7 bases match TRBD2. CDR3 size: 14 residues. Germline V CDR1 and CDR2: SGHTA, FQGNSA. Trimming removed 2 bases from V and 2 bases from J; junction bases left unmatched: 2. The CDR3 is CASSLSSGQETQYF. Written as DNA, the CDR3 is TGTGCCAGCAGCTTAAGTAGCGGGCAAGAGACCCAGTACTTC.

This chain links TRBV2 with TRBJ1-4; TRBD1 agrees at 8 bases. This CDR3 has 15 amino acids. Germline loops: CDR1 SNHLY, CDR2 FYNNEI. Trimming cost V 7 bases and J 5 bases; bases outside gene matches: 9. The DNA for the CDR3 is TGTGCCAGCACCTCTCCGGGACAGGCGAATGAAAAACTGTTTTTT. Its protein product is CASTSPGQANEKLFF.

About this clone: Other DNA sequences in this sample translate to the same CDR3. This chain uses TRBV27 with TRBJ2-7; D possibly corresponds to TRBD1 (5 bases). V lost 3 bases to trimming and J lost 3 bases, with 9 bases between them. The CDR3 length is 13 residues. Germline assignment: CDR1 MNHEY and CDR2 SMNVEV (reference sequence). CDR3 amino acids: CASSFRGSYEQYF. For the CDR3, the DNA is TGTGCCAGCAGTTTTAGGGGTAGCTACGAGCAGTACTTC.

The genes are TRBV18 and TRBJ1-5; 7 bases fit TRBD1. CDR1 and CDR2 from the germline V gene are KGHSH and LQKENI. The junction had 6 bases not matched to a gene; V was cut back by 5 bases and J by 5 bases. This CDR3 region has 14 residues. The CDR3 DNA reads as TGTGCCAGCTCAGCCCTTGACAGGGATCAGCCCCAGCATTTT. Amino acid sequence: CASSALDRDQPQHF.

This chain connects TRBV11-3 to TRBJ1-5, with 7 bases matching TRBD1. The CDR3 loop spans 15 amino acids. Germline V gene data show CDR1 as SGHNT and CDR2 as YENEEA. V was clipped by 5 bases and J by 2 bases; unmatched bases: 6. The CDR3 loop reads CASSPAGGCNQPQHF. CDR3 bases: TGTGCCAGCAGCCCAGCAGGGGGTTGCAATCAGCCCCAGCATTTT.

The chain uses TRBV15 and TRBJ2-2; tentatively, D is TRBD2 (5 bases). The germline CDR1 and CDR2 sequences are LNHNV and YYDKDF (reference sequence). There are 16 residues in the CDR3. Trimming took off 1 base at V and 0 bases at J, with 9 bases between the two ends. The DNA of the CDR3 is TGTGCCACCAGCAGAGTCCGGGGATCGAACACCGGGGAGCTGTTTTTT. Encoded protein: CATSRVRGSNTGELFF. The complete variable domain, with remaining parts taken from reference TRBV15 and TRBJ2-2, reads DAMVIQNPRYQVTQFGKPVTLSCSQTLNHNVMYWYQQKSSQAPKLLFHYYDKDFNNEADTPDNFQSRRPNTSFCFLDIRSPGLGDTAMYLCATSRVRGSNTGELFFGEGSRLTVL.

The DNA for the CDR3 is TGTGCCAGCAGCCGGGGACTAGCGGTTCCGTTCGGCCGCACAGATACGCAGTATTTT. This gives the protein CASSRGLAVPFGRTDTQYF. The chain links TRBV28 to TRBJ2-3; 11 nucleotides align to TRBD2. Unmatched junction bases numbered 15, after V lost 6 bases and J lost 1 base. Germline V gives CDR1 MDHEN, CDR2 SYDVKM. The CDR3 runs to 19 residues.

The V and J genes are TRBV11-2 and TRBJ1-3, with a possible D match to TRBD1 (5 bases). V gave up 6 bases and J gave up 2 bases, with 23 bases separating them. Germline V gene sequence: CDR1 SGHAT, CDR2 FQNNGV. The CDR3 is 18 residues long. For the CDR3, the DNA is TGTGCCAGCAGACAAGTGGGACTTCTAAATGTCCCTGGAAACACCATATATTTT. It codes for CASRQVGLLNVPGNTIYF. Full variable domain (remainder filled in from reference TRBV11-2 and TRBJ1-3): EAGVAQSPRYKIIEKRQSVAFWCNPISGHATLYWYQQILGQGPKLLIQFQNNGVVDDSQLPKDRFSAERLKGVDSTLKIQPAKLEDSAVYLCASRQVGLLNVPGNTIYFGEGSWLTVV.

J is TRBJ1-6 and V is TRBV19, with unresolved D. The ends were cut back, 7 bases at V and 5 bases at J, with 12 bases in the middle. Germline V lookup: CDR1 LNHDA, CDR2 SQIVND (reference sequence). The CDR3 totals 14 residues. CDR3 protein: CASNLRVNNSPLHF. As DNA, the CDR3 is TGTGCCAGTAACCTACGGGTCAATAATTCACCCCTCCACTTT.

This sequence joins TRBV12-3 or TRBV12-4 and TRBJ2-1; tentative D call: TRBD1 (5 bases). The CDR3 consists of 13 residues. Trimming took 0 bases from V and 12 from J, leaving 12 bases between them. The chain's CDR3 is CASSLAWGDTQFF. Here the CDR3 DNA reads TGTGCCAGCAGTTTAGCGTGGGGCGACACGCAGTTCTTC.

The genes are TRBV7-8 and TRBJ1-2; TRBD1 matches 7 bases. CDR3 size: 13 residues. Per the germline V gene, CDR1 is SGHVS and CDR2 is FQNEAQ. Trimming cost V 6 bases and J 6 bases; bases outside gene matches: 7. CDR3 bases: TGTGCCAGCAGTCACGACAGGGTCAATGGCTACACCTTC. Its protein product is CASSHDRVNGYTF. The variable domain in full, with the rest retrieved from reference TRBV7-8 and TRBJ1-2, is GAGVSQSPRYKVAKRGQDVALRCDPISGHVSLFWYQQALGQGPEFLTYFQNEAQLDKSGLPSDRFFAERPEGSVSTLKIQRTQQEDSAVYLCASSHDRVNGYTFGSGTRLTVV.

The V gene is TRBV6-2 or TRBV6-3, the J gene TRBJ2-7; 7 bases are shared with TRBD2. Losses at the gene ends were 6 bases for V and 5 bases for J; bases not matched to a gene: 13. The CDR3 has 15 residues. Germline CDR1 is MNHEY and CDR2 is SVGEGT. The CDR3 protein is CASSPMLGGGHEQYF. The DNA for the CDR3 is TGTGCCAGCAGCCCCATGTTGGGGGGAGGGCACGAGCAGTACTTC.

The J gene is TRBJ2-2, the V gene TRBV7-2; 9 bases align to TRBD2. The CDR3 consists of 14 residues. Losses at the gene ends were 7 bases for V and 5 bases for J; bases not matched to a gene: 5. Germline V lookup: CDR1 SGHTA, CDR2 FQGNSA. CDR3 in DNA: TGTGCCAGCAACGCGGGGGGGCCGACCGGGGAGCTGTTTTTT. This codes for CASNAGGPTGELFF.

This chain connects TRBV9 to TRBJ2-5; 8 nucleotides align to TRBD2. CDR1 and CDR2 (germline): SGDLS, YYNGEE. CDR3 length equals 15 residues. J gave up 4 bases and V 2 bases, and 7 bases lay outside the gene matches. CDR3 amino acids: CASSVGPGGSETQYF. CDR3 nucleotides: TGTGCCAGCAGCGTCGGCCCGGGGGGGTCAGAGACCCAGTACTTC.

The CDR3 loop reads CASSQGAGGLGYGYTF. For the CDR3, the DNA is TGCGCCAGCAGCCAGGGGGCTGGGGGGCTTGGCTATGGCTACACCTTC. The V call is TRBV5-1, the J call TRBJ1-2; TRBD1 agrees at 8 bases. This CDR3 comprises 16 residues. Trimming removed 4 bases from V and 4 bases from J; junction bases left unmatched: 12. Looked up from germline, CDR1 is SGHRS and CDR2 is YFSETQ.

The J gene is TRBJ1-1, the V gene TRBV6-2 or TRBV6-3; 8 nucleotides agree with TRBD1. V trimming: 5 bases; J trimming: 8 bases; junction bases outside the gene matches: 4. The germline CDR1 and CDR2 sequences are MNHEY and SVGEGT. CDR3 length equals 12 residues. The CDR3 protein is CASSQTGVEAFF. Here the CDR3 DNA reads TGTGCCAGCAGTCAGACAGGGGTCGAAGCTTTCTTT.

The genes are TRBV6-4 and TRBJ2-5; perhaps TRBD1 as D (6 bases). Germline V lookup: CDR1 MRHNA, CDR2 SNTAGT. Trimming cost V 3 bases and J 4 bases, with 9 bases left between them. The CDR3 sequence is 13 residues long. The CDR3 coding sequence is TGTGCCAGCAGTGAAAGGACAGCAGAGACCCAGTACTTC. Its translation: CASSERTAETQYF.